The clone carrying this T cell receptor (beta chain) was found a few times. Its matching antigen is unknown. The entry originates in a study of T cells in Graves' hyperthyroidism and ophthalmopathy. The CDR3 covers 16 residues. Germline V gene data show CDR1 as LGHNA and CDR2 as YNFKEQ. Trimming took off 6 bases at V and 0 bases at J, with 12 bases between the two ends. Study-wide findings and caveats: Within blood appeared most thyroid clonotypes that had expanded above 0.001.

Amplification targeted TCR beta CDR3 regions from RNA transcripts. Initially, a first-round RT-PCR of the TCR CDR3 employed the HTBI primer set. A single record per CDR3 protein comes from TCRdb applying MiXCR to the multiplex PCR reads. The sample includes hundreds of thousands of distinct CDR3 sequences, over 15% of them seen just once. This chain links TRBV4-2 with TRBJ1-6; unclear D gene. This clonotype was obtained from a woman aged 18 to 35 with Graves' hyperthyroidism. The sample taken for sequencing was blood. The CDR3 DNA reads as TGTGCCAGCAGGCTCGGATTGAGCTCCTATAATTCACCCCTCCACTTT. Its translation: CASRLGLSSYNSPLHF.